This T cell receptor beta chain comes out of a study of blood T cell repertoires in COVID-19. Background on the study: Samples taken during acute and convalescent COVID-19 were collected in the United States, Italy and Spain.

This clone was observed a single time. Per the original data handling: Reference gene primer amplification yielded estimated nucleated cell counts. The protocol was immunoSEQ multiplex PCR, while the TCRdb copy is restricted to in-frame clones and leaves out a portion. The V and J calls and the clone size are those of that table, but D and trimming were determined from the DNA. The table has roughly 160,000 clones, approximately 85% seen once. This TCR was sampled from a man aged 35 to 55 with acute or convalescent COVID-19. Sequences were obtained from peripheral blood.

The CDR3 here is CASSEAWTVLGYTF. The CDR3 DNA sequence: TGTGCCAGCAGTGAAGCGTGGACAGTCCTTGGCTACACCTTC. The chain has TRBV6-1 and TRBJ1-2; tentative D call: TRBD1 (6 bases). Germline-derived CDR1 and CDR2 are MNHNS and SASEGT. This CDR3 contains 14 residues. The germline V and J ends were trimmed by 0 bases and 7 bases, with 12 bases remaining between them.